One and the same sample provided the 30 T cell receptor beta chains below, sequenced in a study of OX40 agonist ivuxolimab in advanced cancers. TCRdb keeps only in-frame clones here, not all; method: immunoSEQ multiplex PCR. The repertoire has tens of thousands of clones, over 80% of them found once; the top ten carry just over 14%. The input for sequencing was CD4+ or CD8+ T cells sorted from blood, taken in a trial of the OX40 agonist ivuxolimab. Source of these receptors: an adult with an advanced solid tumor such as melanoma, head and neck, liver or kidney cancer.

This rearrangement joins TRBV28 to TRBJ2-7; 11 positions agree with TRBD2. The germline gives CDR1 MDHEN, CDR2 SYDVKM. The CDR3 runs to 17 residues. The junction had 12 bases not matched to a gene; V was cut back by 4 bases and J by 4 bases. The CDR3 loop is CASSSLIGPSGRYEQYF. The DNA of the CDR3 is TGTGCCAGCAGTTCCCTTATTGGCCCTAGCGGGAGGTACGAGCAGTACTTC.

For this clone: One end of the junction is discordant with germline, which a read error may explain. The CDR3, as DNA: TGTGCCAGCAGCTTGGGACAGACCTATAGCTACACCTTC. Amino acid sequence: CASSLGQTYSYTF. The chain employs TRBV13 and TRBJ1-2; 7 positions match TRBD1. Germline V gene sequence: CDR1 PRHDT, CDR2 FYEKMQ (reference sequence). CDR3 length: 13 amino acids.

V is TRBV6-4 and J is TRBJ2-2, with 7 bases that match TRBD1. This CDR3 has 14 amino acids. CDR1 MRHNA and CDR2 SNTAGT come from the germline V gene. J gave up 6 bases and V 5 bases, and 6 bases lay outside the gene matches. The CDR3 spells CASSMQGDAGELFF. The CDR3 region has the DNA TGTGCCAGCAGTATGCAGGGGGACGCCGGGGAGCTGTTTTTT.

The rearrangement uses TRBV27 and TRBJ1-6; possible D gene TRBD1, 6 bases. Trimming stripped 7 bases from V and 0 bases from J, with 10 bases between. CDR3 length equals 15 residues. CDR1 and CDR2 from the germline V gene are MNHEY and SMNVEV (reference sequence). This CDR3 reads CASKTGSSYNSPLHF. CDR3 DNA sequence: TGTGCCAGCAAAACAGGGAGCTCCTATAATTCACCCCTCCACTTT.

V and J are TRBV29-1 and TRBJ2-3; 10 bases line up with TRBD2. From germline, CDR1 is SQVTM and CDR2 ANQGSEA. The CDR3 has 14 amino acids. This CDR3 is CSSGGLAGTDTQYF. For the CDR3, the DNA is TGCAGTTCGGGAGGACTAGCGGGCACAGATACGCAGTATTTT.

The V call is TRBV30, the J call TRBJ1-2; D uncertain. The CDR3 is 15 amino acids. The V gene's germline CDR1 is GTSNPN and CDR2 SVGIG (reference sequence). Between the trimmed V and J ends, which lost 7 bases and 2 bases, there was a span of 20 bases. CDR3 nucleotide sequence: TGTGCCTCCAGGATGGCGGTAGGAATAAACTATGGCTACACCTTC. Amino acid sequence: CASRMAVGINYGYTF.

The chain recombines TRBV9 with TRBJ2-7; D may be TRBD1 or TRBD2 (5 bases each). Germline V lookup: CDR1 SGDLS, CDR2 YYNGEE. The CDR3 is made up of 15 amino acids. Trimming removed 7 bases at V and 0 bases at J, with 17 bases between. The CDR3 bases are TGTGCCAGCGGCCCGACTGGGGGAAACTCCTACGAGCAGTACTTC. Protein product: CASGPTGGNSYEQYF. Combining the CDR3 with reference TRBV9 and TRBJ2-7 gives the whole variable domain DSGVTQTPKHLITATGQRVTLRCSPRSGDLSVYWYQQSLDQGLQFLIQYYNGEERAKGNILERFSAQQFPDLHSELNLSSLELGDSALYFCASGPTGGNSYEQYFGPGTRLTVT.

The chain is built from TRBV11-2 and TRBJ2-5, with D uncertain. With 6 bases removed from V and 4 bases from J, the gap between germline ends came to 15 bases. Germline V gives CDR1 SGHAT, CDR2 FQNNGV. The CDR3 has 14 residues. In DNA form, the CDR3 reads TGTGCCAGCAGTTCTACTTTACGACGAGAGACCCAGTACTTC. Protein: CASSSTLRRETQYF.

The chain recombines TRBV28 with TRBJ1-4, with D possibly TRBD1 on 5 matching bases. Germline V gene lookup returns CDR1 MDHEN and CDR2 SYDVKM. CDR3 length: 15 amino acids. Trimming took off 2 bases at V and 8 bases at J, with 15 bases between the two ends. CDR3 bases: TGTGCCAGCAGTTTACAACAGGTCTTGGGGGAAAAACTGTTTTTT. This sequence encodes CASSLQQVLGEKLFF.

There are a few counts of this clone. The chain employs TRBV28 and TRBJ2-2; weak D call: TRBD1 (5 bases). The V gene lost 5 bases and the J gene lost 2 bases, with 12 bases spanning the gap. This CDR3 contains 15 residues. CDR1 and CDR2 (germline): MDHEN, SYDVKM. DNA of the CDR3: TGTGCCAGCAGTCCGACGACAGCAAACACCGGGGAGCTGTTTTTT. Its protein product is CASSPTTANTGELFF.

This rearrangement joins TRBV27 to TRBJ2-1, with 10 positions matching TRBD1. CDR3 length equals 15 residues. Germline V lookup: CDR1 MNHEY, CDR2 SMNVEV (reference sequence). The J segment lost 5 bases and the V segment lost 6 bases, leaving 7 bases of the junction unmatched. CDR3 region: CASSLTGTGDNEQFF. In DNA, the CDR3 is TGTGCCAGCAGCCTGACCGGGACAGGGGACAATGAGCAGTTCTTC.

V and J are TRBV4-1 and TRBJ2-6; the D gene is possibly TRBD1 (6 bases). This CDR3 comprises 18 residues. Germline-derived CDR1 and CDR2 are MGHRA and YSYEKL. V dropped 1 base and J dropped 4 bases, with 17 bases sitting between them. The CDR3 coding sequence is TGCGCCAGCAGCCAAGTGGCGTTCGCAGGGGTCGGGGCCAACGTCCTGACTTTC. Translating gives CASSQVAFAGVGANVLTF.

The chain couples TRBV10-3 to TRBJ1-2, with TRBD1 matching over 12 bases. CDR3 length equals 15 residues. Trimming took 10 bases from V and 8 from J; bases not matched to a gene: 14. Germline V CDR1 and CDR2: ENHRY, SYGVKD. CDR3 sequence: CATFTSGQGAEGYTF. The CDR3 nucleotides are TGTGCCACCTTTACCTCGGGACAGGGGGCGGAGGGCTACACCTTC.

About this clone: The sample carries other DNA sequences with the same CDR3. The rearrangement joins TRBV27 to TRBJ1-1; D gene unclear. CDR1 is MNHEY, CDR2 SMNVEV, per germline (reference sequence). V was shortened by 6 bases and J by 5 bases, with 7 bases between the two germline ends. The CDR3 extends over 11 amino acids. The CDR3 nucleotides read TGTGCCAGCAGCCGAGGGACTGAAGCTTTCTTT. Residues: CASSRGTEAFF.

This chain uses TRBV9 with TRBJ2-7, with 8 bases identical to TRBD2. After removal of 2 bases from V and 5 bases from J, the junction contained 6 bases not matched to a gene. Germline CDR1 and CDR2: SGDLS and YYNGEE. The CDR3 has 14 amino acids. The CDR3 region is CASSVSGTGHEQYF. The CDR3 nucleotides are TGTGCCAGCAGCGTTAGCGGGACCGGGCACGAGCAGTACTTC.

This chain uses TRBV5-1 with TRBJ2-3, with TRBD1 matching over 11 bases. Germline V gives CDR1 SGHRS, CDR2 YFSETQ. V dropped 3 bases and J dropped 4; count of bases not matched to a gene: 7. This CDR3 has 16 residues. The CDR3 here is CASSSTGTGGADTQYF. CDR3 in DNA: TGCGCCAGCAGCTCCACCGGGACAGGGGGAGCAGATACGCAGTATTTT.

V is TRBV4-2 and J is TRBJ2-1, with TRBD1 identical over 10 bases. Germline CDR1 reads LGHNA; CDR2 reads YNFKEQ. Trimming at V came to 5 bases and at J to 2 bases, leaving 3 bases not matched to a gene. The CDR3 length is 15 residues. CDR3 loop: CASSAGTGAYNEQFF. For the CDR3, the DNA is TGTGCCAGCAGCGCCGGGACAGGGGCCTACAATGAGCAGTTCTTC.

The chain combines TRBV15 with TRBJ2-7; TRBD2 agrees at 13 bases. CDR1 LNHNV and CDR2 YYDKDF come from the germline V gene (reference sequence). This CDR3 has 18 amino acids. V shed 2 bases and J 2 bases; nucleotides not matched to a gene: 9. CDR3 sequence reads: CATSRTSGTSGTTYEQYF. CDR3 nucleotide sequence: TGTGCCACCAGCAGAACTTCCGGGACTAGCGGGACCACCTACGAGCAGTACTTC.

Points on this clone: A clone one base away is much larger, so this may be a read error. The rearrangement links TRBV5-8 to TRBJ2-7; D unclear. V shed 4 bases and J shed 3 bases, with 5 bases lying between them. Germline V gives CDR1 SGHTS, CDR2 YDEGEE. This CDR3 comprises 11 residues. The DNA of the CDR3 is TGTGCCAGCAGCCCAGGCTACGAGCAGTACTTC. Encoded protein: CASSPGYEQYF.

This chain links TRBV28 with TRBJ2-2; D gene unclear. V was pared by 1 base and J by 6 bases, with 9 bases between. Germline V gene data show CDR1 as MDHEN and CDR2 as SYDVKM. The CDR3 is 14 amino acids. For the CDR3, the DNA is TGTGCCAGCAGTTTATTACAGCCGGCCGGGGAGCTGTTTTTT. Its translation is CASSLLQPAGELFF.

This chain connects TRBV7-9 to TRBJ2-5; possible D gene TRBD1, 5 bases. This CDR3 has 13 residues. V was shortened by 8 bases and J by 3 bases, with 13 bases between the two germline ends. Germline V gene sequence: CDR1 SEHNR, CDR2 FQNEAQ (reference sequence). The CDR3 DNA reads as TGTGCCAGCTACGAAGGGGTTGAAGAGACCCAGTACTTC. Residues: CASYEGVEETQYF.

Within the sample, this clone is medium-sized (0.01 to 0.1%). The CDR3 spells CSVGLISTGNIQYF. CDR3 nucleotide sequence: TGCAGCGTTGGTCTAATTTCGACGGGAAACATTCAGTACTTC. V and J are TRBV29-1 and TRBJ2-4; D not resolved. Between the trimmed V and J ends, which lost 4 bases and 6 bases, there was a span of 16 bases. The CDR3 contains 14 residues. The germline V gene has CDR1 SQVTM and CDR2 ANQGSEA.

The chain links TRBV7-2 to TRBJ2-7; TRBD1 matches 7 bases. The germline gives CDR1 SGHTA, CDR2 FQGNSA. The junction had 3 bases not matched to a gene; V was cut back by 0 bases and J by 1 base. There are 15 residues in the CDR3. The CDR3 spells CASSLALGQSYEQYF. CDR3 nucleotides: TGTGCCAGCAGCTTAGCGTTGGGACAGTCCTACGAGCAGTACTTC.

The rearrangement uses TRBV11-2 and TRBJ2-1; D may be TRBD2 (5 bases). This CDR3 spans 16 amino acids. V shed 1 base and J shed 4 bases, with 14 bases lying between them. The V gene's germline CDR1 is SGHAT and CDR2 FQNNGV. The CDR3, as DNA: TGTGCCAGCAGCTTAGCCCGGAGGACGATTTACAATGAGCAGTTCTTC. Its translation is CASSLARRTIYNEQFF.

In DNA form, the CDR3 reads TGTGCCAGCAGTGAGACCTTGAACACTGAAGCTTTCTTT. Amino acids: CASSETLNTEAFF. V gene TRBV28 combines with J gene TRBJ1-1; D is undetermined. V dropped 5 bases and J dropped 0 bases, with 7 bases sitting between them. Germline lookup yields CDR1 MDHEN and CDR2 SYDVKM. This CDR3 comprises 13 residues.

The CDR3 region is CASSLSGQAHWNYGYTF. In DNA, the CDR3 is TGTGCCAGCAGTTTATCTGGACAGGCTCATTGGAACTATGGCTACACCTTC. The V call is TRBV27, the J call TRBJ1-2; 7 positions agree with TRBD1. With 0 bases clipped from V and 2 bases from J, the junction kept 9 bases outside the gene matches. Germline CDR1 and CDR2: MNHEY and SMNVEV (reference sequence). CDR3 length equals 17 residues.

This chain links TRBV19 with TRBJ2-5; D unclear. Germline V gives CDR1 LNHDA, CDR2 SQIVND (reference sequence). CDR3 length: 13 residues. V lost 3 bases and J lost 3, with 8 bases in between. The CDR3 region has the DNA TGTGCCAGTAGTATTCGCAGGAAAGAGACCCAGTACTTC. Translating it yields CASSIRRKETQYF.

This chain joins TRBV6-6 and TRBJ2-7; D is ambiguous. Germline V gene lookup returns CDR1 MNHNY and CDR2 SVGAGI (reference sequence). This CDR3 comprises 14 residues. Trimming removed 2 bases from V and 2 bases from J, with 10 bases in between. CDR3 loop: CASSYDGRTYEQYF. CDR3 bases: TGTGCCAGCAGTTACGATGGCAGAACCTACGAGCAGTACTTC.

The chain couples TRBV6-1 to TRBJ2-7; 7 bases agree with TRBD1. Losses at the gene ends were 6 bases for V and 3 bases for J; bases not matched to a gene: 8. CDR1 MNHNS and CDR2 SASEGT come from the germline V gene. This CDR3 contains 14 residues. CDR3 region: CASRLDRDLYEQYF. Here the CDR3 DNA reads TGTGCCAGCAGGCTAGACAGGGATCTCTACGAGCAGTACTTC.

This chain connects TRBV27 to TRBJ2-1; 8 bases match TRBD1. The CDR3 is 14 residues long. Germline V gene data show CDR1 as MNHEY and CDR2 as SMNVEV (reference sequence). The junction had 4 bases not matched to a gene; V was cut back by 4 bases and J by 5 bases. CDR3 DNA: TGTGCCAGCAGTTATCGACAGGGGCACAATGAGCAGTTCTTC. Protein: CASSYRQGHNEQFF.